This entry is about one T cell receptor (beta chain). CDR3 length equals 15 residues. This specimen belongs to a study of blood T cell repertoires in COVID-19. In the study overall: Acute and convalescent COVID-19 samples came from the United States, Italy and Spain.

Recovered participants had two consecutive negative NP/OP PCR tests, healthcare professional clearance, or symptom resolution. Repertoires were generated with immunoSEQ multiplex PCR, while TCRdb's copy carries only in-frame clones and drops some. The repertoire holds 150,000 to 200,000 clones, with 70% to 85% as singletons. Sequenced material: PBMCs or T cells enriched from blood (not recorded which). The receptor was derived from a woman in her forties or fifties who had recovered from COVID-19. This chain links TRBV12-2 with TRBJ1-5; the table's D call TRBD1 went unverified against the DNA. TRBV12-2 is a pseudogene. The CDR3, as DNA: TGTGCAAGTCGCTTAGCAGGGACAGTAGATCAGCCCCAGCATTTT. It specifies CASRLAGTVDQPQHF.